The entry below describes one T cell receptor (beta chain). The antigen remains undetermined. This entry belongs to a study of cytomegalovirus exposure and HLA in healthy donors. PCR employed 60 Vbeta and 13 Jbeta primers. The assay was immunoSEQ multiplex PCR, and TCRdb's table has in-frame clones only and misses some. The table lists roughly 120,000 clones, 70% to 80% of them singletons. There are 16 residues in the CDR3. With V trimmed by 7 bases and J by 3 bases, 7 bases remained unmatched. Per germline, CDR1 SQVTM and CDR2 ANQGSEA. Broader study findings: With further analysis later on, most CMV-associated TCR beta chains appeared HLA-restricted.

The V call is TRBV29-1, the J call TRBJ2-6, with 12 bases matching TRBD1. Sequencing used PBMCs. This clonotype was sampled from a woman aged 18-35 years in good health and CMV-seronegative. This chain's CDR3 is CSARGTGGVGANVLTF. The CDR3, as DNA: TGCAGCGCAAGGGGGACAGGGGGCGTTGGGGCCAACGTCCTGACTTTC.